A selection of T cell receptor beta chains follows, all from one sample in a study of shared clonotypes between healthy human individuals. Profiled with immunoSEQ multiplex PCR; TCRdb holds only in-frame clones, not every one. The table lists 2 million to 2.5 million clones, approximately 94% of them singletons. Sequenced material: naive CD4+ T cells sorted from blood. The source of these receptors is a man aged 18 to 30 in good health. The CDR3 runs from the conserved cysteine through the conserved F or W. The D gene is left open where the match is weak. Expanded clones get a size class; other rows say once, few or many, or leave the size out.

TGCGCCAGCAGCTTGGCCGCCACCCACTACGAGCAGTACTTC,CASSLAATHYEQYF,TRBV5-1,.,TRBJ2-7,.
TGCGCCAGCAGCTCCCTGGGGGCGGCTCAAGAGACCCAGTACTTC,CASSSLGAAQETQYF,TRBV5-1,.,TRBJ2-5,.
TGTGCCAGCAGAACGGGACGGGTTCTGAATTCACCCCTCCACTTT,CASRTGRVLNSPLHF,TRBV6-5,.,TRBJ1-6,.
TGTGCCATCTTTGCACGCGGGAACACTGAAGCTTTCTTT,CAIFARGNTEAFF,TRBV28,.,TRBJ1-1,once
TGTGCCAGCAGCTTTGGACAGATCCGGGAGACCCAGTACTTC,CASSFGQIRETQYF,TRBV7-2,.,TRBJ2-5,.
TGCAGCGTCCTGACTAGCGGACCTAATGAGCAGTTCTTC,CSVLTSGPNEQFF,TRBV29-1,TRBD2,TRBJ2-1,.
TGCGCCAGCAGCCAAGTTGCGGCTAGCGGGGGGTACGAGCAGTACTTC,CASSQVAASGGYEQYF,TRBV4-1,TRBD2,TRBJ2-7,.
TGCGCCAGCAGCTTAGGGACAGGGGAGTACGAGCAGTACTTC,CASSLGTGEYEQYF,TRBV5-1,TRBD1,TRBJ2-7,.
TGTGCCAGCAGCCGACAGCATCTGGCTAATGAAAAACTGTTTTTT,CASSRQHLANEKLFF,TRBV7-2,.,TRBJ1-4,.
TGCGCCAGCAGCTTGTCTGCCGGGGACACCGGGGAGCTGTTTTTT,CASSLSAGDTGELFF,TRBV5-1,.,TRBJ2-2,.
TGCAGCGTTGAACCACAGGGAGACTATGGCTACACCTTC,CSVEPQGDYGYTF,TRBV29-1,.,TRBJ1-2,.
TGCGCCAGCAGTGACCGGACAGGAGAGGGTGAAAAACTGTTTTTT,CASSDRTGEGEKLFF,TRBV10-1,TRBD1,TRBJ1-4,.
TGTGCCAGCAGGAGGGCTGGCTATGGCTACACCTTC,CASRRAGYGYTF,TRBV6-5,.,TRBJ1-2,.
TGCGCCAGCAGCCAAGTATACGTGAACACTGAAGCTTTCTTT,CASSQVYVNTEAFF,TRBV4-1,.,TRBJ1-1,.
TGCGCCAGCAGCCCCTTCCCCAGGGACAATAACAATGAGCAGTTCTTC,CASSPFPRDNNNEQFF,TRBV4-3,.,TRBJ2-1,.
TGTGCCAGCGGAGACCCCTTGTCCCTCCACTTT,CASGDPLSLHF,TRBV6-1,.,TRBJ1-6,once
TGCGCCAGCAGCTTGTTTCTCGAAGGGGGCGGGGAGCTGTTTTTT,CASSLFLEGGGELFF,TRBV5-1,.,TRBJ2-2,.
TGTGCCAGCTCACAGGGACAGGGAGACATATACGAGCAGTACTTC,CASSQGQGDIYEQYF,TRBV18,TRBD1,TRBJ2-7,.
TGCGCCAGCAGTCATCTCTGGGAGAACATTCAGTACTTC,CASSHLWENIQYF,TRBV23-1,.,TRBJ2-4,.
TGTGCCAGCAACCTACAGGGCGGCACTGAAGCTTTCTTT,CASNLQGGTEAFF,TRBV6-5,.,TRBJ1-1,.
TGTGCCAGCAGGGCCGGGACAGGGAAAGAGACCCAGTACTTC,CASRAGTGKETQYF,TRBV6-5,TRBD1,TRBJ2-5,once
TGCGCCAGCAGCTCGGGACTAGCGGGAGGGCCGGGCACAGATACGCAGTATTTT,CASSSGLAGGPGTDTQYF,TRBV5-1,TRBD2,TRBJ2-3,.
TGTGCCAGCGTGGGACAGGGGAGCAATCAGCCCCAGCATTTT,CASVGQGSNQPQHF,TRBV25-1,TRBD1,TRBJ1-5,.
TGTGCCAGCAGCTTGGTACAGAAGAATTCACCCCTCCACTTT,CASSLVQKNSPLHF,TRBV5-4,.,TRBJ1-6,.
TGCGCCAGCAGCTCGGGACTTTCACCGGCGGGGGACGAGCAGTACTTC,CASSSGLSPAGDEQYF,TRBV5-1,TRBD2,TRBJ2-7,.
TGTGCCAGCAGCTTGGGTCTAGCGGGGGCCCAAGATACGCAGTATTTT,CASSLGLAGAQDTQYF,TRBV5-4,TRBD2,TRBJ2-3,.
TGTGCCAGCTCTCCACTACAGGGGTCCGAGCAGTACTTC,CASSPLQGSEQYF,TRBV18,TRBD1,TRBJ2-7,once
TGCGCCAGCAGCCAAGATCTGTCAGCGGGGGCCCTCACAGATACGCAGTATTTT,CASSQDLSAGALTDTQYF,TRBV4-1,TRBD2,TRBJ2-3,.
TGTGCCAGCAGGCCTACAGGGACAGGTCGTGGTGGTGAGCAGTTCTTC,CASRPTGTGRGGEQFF,TRBV27,TRBD1,TRBJ2-1,.
TGCGCCAGCAGCCTGGCCAATGAGCAGTTCTTC,CASSLANEQFF,TRBV4-1,.,TRBJ2-1,.